The present TCR beta chain was sequenced within a study of CD8+ T cells in alopecia areata. RNA extraction was followed by reverse transcription into cDNA, which acted as the sequencing template. Profiling relied on immunoSEQ multiplex PCR, and the TCRdb table lists in-frame clones only, not all of them. The sample holds 80,000 to 100,000 clones, under 45% seen once. Germline loops: CDR1 SQVTM, CDR2 ANQGSEA. The J segment lost 0 bases and the V segment lost 7 bases, leaving 12 bases of the junction unmatched. CDR3 length: 18 amino acids. The rearrangement links TRBV29-1 to TRBJ2-1; 13 positions match TRBD2. The source is a human donor with alopecia areata. The sequencing sample was made of CD4+ T cells sorted from blood. The CDR3 DNA reads as TGCAGCGCAATCCCGGGGACTAGCGGGACTAGCTCCTACAATGAGCAGTTCTTC. Encoded protein: CSAIPGTSGTSSYNEQFF.